This record covers a single TCR beta chain. Its antigen is unidentified. These data originate in a study of response to subunit inactivated influenza vaccine. The study's findings and limits: Authors suggested seasonal influenza vaccinations each recruit few new T cells.

The CDR3 is made up of 15 amino acids. CDR1 and CDR2 (germline): MNHEY, SVGAGI. With 3 bases removed from V and 7 bases from J, the gap between germline ends came to 18 bases. TCRdb re-derived calls from the RT-PCR reads in MiXCR, one entry per CDR3 protein. The table includes roughly 520,000 distinct CDR3 sequences, 25% detected once. The rearrangement joins TRBV6-5 to TRBJ1-2, with D tentatively TRBD1 (6 bases). Material: CD4+ T cells sorted from PBMCs, obtained about 5 days after vaccination. This sequence was found in a man aged 45 to 65 who received an inactivated influenza vaccine. The DNA of the CDR3 is TGTGCCAGCAGTTATAATACCGGGACAAGCGGTGGCTACACCTTC. Translating gives CASSYNTGTSGGYTF.